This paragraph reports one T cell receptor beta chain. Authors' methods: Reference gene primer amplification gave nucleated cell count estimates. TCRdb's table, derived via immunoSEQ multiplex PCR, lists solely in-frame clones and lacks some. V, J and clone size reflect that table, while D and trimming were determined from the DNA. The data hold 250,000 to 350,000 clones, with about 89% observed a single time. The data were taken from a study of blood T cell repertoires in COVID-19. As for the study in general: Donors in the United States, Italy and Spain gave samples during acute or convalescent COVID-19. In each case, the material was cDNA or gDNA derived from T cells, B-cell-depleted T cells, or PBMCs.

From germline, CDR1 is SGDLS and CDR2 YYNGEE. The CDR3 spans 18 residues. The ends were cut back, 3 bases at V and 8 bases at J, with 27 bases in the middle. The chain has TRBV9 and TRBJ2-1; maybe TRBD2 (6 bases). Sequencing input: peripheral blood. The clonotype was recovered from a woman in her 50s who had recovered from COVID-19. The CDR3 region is CASSDPRVGRDEVDEQFF. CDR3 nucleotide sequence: TGTGCCAGCAGCGACCCGCGGGTGGGGCGGGACGAGGTCGATGAGCAGTTCTTC.